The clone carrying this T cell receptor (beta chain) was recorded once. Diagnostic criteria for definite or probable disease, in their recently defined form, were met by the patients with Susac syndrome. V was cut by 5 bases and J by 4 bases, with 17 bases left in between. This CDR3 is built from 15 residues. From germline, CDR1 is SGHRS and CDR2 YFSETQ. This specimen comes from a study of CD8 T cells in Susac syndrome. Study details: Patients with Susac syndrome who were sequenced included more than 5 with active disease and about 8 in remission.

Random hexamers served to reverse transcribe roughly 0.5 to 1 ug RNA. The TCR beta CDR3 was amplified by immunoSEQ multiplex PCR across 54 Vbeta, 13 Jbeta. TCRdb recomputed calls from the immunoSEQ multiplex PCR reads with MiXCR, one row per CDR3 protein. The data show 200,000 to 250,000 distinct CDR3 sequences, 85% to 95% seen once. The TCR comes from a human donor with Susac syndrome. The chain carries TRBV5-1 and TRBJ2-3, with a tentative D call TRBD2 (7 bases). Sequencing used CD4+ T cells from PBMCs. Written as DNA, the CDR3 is TGCGCCAGCAGGGGGGGGACAACCGCCCCAGATACGCAGTATTTT. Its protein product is CASRGGTTAPDTQYF.